Listed below are T cell receptor beta chains from one sample, sequenced in a study of T cells in Graves' hyperthyroidism and ophthalmopathy. One entry per CDR3 protein, called by TCRdb with MiXCR from the multiplex PCR reads. The sample lists hundreds of thousands of distinct CDR3 sequences; 45% were seen once. The sequenced material came from peripheral blood or thyroid tissue (not recorded which). Receptors originate from an adult man with Graves' disease, either hyperthyroidism or ophthalmopathy (not recorded which). Each CDR3 is given with its conserved first and last residue. The D gene is left open where the match is weak. The listing skips clone size in some rows; elsewhere it reads once, few, many or a size class.

d_call j_call clone_size v_call cdr3_nt cdr3_aa
TRBD2 TRBJ2-5 . TRBV25-1 TGTGCTAGCGGGGGACCCCCAGAGACCCAGTACTTC CASGGPPETQYF
. TRBJ1-2 . TRBV20-1 TGCAGTGCTAGAGATCCCGGCGGTAAGGATGGCTACACCTTC CSARDPGGKDGYTF
. TRBJ1-1 many TRBV10-2 TGCGCCAGCACCCTGACCTTGGGGAACACTGAAGCTTTCTTT CASTLTLGNTEAFF
. TRBJ1-5 few TRBV12-3/TRBV12-4 TGTGCCAGCAGTACAGACGGACAAGTTAATCAGCCCCAGCATTTT CASSTDGQVNQPQHF
. TRBJ2-7 many TRBV7-6 TGTGCCAGCAGCTTAGCACAAGGACGGGAATACGAGCAGTACTTC CASSLAQGREYEQYF
. TRBJ2-7 . TRBV5-6 TGTGCCAGCAGCTCTCCAGGGGAAGTGTCCGAGCAGTACTTC CASSSPGEVSEQYF
. TRBJ1-6 many TRBV2 TGTGCCAGCAGTGAAACGGCCTGGAGCTCCTATAATTCACCCCTCCACTTT CASSETAWSSYNSPLHF
TRBD1 TRBJ1-2 . TRBV29-1 TGCAGCACGCAAGACAGGGCTGGCTACACCTTC CSTQDRAGYTF
TRBD2 TRBJ2-6 . TRBV2 TGTGCCAGCAGTGAACAGCTAGCGGGGGTCCCCGGGGCCAACGTCCTGACTTTC CASSEQLAGVPGANVLTF
. TRBJ1-5 . TRBV12-3/TRBV12-4 TGTGCCAGCGTCCCGGGTCCCCTTAGCAATCAGCCCCAGCATTTT CASVPGPLSNQPQHF
TRBD1 TRBJ2-5 few TRBV6-1 TGTGCCAGCAGTGAAGATGGACAGGGGATGTGGGAGACCCAGTACTTC CASSEDGQGMWETQYF
. TRBJ1-2 once TRBV20-1 TGCAGTGCTAGAGATACTGGCCTCGGCTATGGCTACACCTTC CSARDTGLGYGYTF
. TRBJ1-1 . TRBV7-2 TGTGCCAGCAGCCCAGGACCGTTCCTAAACACTGAAGCTTTCTTT CASSPGPFLNTEAFF
. TRBJ1-2 . TRBV10-2 TGCGCCAGCAGTGATAGGGGGACACTCTATGGCTACACCTTC CASSDRGTLYGYTF
TRBD1 TRBJ2-6 . TRBV7-8 TGTGCCAGCAGCTTACCGGGACAGCGGACTGAAGCTTTC CASSLPGQRTEAF
. TRBJ1-4 . TRBV7-6 TGTGCCAGCAGCTTACTCCCGACATCGGAGAAACTGTTTTTT CASSLLPTSEKLFF
. TRBJ2-2 . TRBV19 TGTGCCAGTACCATCGTACCCGGGAGTTCGTCCGGGGAGCTGTTTTTT CASTIVPGSSSGELFF
. TRBJ1-1 many TRBV7-3 TGTGCCAGCAGCCAACAACGGAACACTGAAGCTTTCTTT CASSQQRNTEAFF
. TRBJ2-7 . TRBV29-1 TGCAGCGTTGGGGGGGTGAACGAGCAGTACTTC CSVGGVNEQYF
. TRBJ1-5 few TRBV20-1 TGCAGTGCTAGAGAGACGACAGGAACCAATCAGCCCCAGCATTTT CSARETTGTNQPQHF
. TRBJ1-1 . TRBV29-1 TGCAGCGTTGAAGATCTAGCTATCGGCAGGACAGTGATGAACACTGAAGCTTTCTTT CSVEDLAIGRTVMNTEAFF
TRBD1 TRBJ1-4 many TRBV29-1 TGCAGCGTTGAAGAGACAGGGCTCAATGAAAAACTGTTTTTT CSVEETGLNEKLFF
TRBD1 TRBJ1-6 . TRBV9 TGTGCCAGCGGACGGGGGACAGGGGACTCACCCCTCCACTTT CASGRGTGDSPLHF
. TRBJ2-5 . TRBV5-1 TGCGCCAGCAGCGTCCTGGGGGCGCGAGAGACCCAGTACTTC CASSVLGARETQYF
TRBD1 TRBJ1-3 . TRBV6-1 TGTGCCAGCAGGGGGACAGGAGGTTTTGGAAACACCATATATTTT CASRGTGGFGNTIYF
. TRBJ1-2 many TRBV29-1 TGCAGCGTTGCGGTCGGAGCAAGTTATGGCTACACCTTC CSVAVGASYGYTF
. TRBJ2-7 few TRBV7-9 TGTGCCAGCACGTATCAGGGGCGGTTCTCCTACGAGCAGTACTTC CASTYQGRFSYEQYF
. TRBJ2-7 once TRBV7-9 TGTGCCAGCAGCGCCACAGTTACCTACGAGCAGTACTTC CASSATVTYEQYF
. TRBJ1-2 few TRBV25-1 TGTGCCAGCGGAGGGGCGCAAGGCTATGGCTACACCTTC CASGGAQGYGYTF
. TRBJ1-1 many TRBV29-1 TGCAGCGTTGCCCAGGCCTTGAACACTGAAGCTTTCTTT CSVAQALNTEAFF
. TRBJ1-6 many TRBV7-9 TGTGCCAGCAGCGGCATCGGCGATTCACCCCTCCACTTT CASSGIGDSPLHF
TRBD2 TRBJ2-5 many TRBV2 TGTGCCAGCAGTGAAGCGGTAGCGGGGGAGACCCAGTACTTC CASSEAVAGETQYF
. TRBJ1-3 . TRBV7-2 TGTGCCAGCAGCTTAGGGTACAGCTATGGAAACACCATATATTTT CASSLGYSYGNTIYF
. TRBJ2-7 . TRBV7-2 TGTGCCAGCAGTCTCCCCGACACACCCTACGAGCAGTACTTC CASSLPDTPYEQYF
TRBD1 TRBJ1-6 . TRBV9 TGTGCCAGCAGCGTAGAGGGCAGGGGGGGATATAATTCACCCCTCCACTTT CASSVEGRGGYNSPLHF
. TRBJ1-3 few TRBV9 TGTGCCAGCAGCGTAGGAGGACCGGACAGTGTGGGGCAGACCATATATTTT CASSVGGPDSVGQTIYF
. TRBJ2-2 few TRBV2 TGTGCCAGCAGTCGGGACACGGGAAACACCGGGGAGCTGTTTTTT CASSRDTGNTGELFF
. TRBJ1-1 many TRBV10-3 TGTGCCATCAGTGAGGGCAGGGGTGGCACTGAAGCTTTCTTT CAISEGRGGTEAFF
TRBD1 TRBJ2-7 many TRBV10-3 TGTGCCATCAGTGAGTCGTCGGACAGGGTCTACGAGCAGTACTTC CAISESSDRVYEQYF
TRBD1 TRBJ1-3 . TRBV19 TGTGCCAGCCGGGACCAGGGGGCGCCTGGAAACACCATATATTTT CASRDQGAPGNTIYF
TRBD1 TRBJ1-4 . TRBV7-8 TGTGCCAGCAGCTCCGAGACAGGGAAGTGGAGAAAACTGTTTTTT CASSSETGKWRKLFF
. TRBJ1-1 . TRBV20-1 TGCAGTGCTAGAGATCTCGCAGGGGCGGGCACTGAAGCTTTCTTT CSARDLAGAGTEAFF
TRBD1 TRBJ2-7 . TRBV14 TGTGCCAGCAGCCAAGAGAGGGGGCGGTTCGAGCAGTACTTC CASSQERGRFEQYF
. TRBJ2-7 . TRBV20-1 TGCAGTGCTAGGGGCGGGGACTTCTACGAGCAGTACTTC CSARGGDFYEQYF
. TRBJ1-1 many TRBV2 TGTGCCAGCAGTGAAGGGGCGGTTTACACTGAAGCTTTCTTT CASSEGAVYTEAFF
TRBD1 TRBJ1-2 many TRBV20-1 TGCAGTGCTAGAGGGACAGGTGACTATGGCTACACCTTC CSARGTGDYGYTF
TRBD1 TRBJ1-1 . TRBV5-1 TGCGCCAGCAGCGTCACCGGACAGGGAGGGACTGAAGCTTTCTTT CASSVTGQGGTEAFF
. TRBJ2-2 . TRBV28 TGTGCCAGCAGGAGGGGGGGCGGCGGTAACACCGGGGAGCTGTTTTTT CASRRGGGGNTGELFF
. TRBJ1-2 few TRBV7-9 TGTGCCAGCTCACCACTCGGACTTCAGGGGACTGGCTACACCTTC CASSPLGLQGTGYTF
. TRBJ2-7 . TRBV20-1 TGCAGTGCTAGTGGGCGTGGGGTGGCAGGGGTTGTCAACGAGCAGTACTTC CSASGRGVAGVVNEQYF
. TRBJ1-5 few TRBV19 TGTGCCAGTATGGACGGGATCCACAATCAGCCCCAGCATTTT CASMDGIHNQPQHF
TRBD1 TRBJ1-6 once TRBV29-1 TGCAGCTTAGAGGGACAGGGGAATTCACCCCTCCACTTT CSLEGQGNSPLHF
. TRBJ2-5 . TRBV2 TGTGCCAGCAGTCCTCACCTCTCGACAGCAATCCAAGAGACCCAGTACTTC CASSPHLSTAIQETQYF
. TRBJ1-3 . TRBV9 TGTGCCAGCAGCGTAGGTCATATGGGCTCTGGAAACACCATATATTTT CASSVGHMGSGNTIYF